This T cell receptor beta chain was captured in a study of blood T cell repertoires in COVID-19. CDR3 length: 13 residues. Germline-derived CDR1 and CDR2 are SQVTM and ANQGSEA. V was trimmed by 3 bases and J by 4 bases, leaving 12 bases between them. Sequencing was performed with immunoSEQ multiplex PCR; in TCRdb, only in-frame clones are kept and a portion is missing. The sample holds around 150,000 clones, 80% to 90% seen once. The sequence derives from a man in his sixties with active or convalescent COVID-19. The specimen was peripheral blood. V and J are TRBV29-1 and TRBJ1-2; tentative D call: TRBD1 (5 bases). The CDR3 bases are TGCAGCGTTGATAGTACAGGTCCCTATGGCTACACCTTC. It yields the protein CSVDSTGPYGYTF.